This T cell receptor (beta chain) was captured by sequencing in a study of cytomegalovirus exposure and HLA in healthy donors. The V gene's germline CDR1 is SGHTA and CDR2 FQGTGA. The CDR3 length is 15 residues. V shed 2 bases and J 7 bases; nucleotides not matched to a gene: 5. The PCR ran on 60 Vbeta and 13 Jbeta primers. Measured with immunoSEQ multiplex PCR; TCRdb has only the in-frame clones, and not every one. The data show about 160,000 clones, approximately 90% seen once. This TCR was sampled from a woman between 25 and 40 years old in good health and CMV-seronegative. This chain links TRBV7-3 with TRBJ2-1, with 10 nucleotides matching TRBD2. The sequenced sample was PBMCs. The CDR3 bases are TGTGCCAGCAGCTTAGGGTTAGCGGGAGGTAATGAGCAGTTCTTC. This gives the protein CASSLGLAGGNEQFF.